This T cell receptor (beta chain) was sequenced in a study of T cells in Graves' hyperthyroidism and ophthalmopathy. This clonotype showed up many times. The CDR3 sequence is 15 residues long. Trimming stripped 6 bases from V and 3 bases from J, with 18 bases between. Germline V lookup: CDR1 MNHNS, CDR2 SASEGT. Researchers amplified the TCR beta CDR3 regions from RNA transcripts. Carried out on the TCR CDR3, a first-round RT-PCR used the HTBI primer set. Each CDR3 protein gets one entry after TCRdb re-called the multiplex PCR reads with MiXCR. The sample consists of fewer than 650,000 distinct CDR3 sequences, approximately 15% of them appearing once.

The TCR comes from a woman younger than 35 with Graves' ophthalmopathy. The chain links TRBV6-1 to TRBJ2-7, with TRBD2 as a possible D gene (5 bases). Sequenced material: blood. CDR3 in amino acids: CASSHQSGGRYEQYF. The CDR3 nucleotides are TGTGCCAGCAGCCACCAATCTGGCGGGCGCTACGAGCAGTACTTC.